This TCR beta chain came from a study of blood T cell repertoires in COVID-19. Study-level background: Acute and convalescent COVID-19 specimens originated in the United States, Italy and Spain. T cells, B-cell-depleted T cells, or PBMCs provided the cDNA or gDNA that served as material.

In the original workflow: Using reference gene primer amplification, nucleated cell counts were estimated. Data came from immunoSEQ multiplex PCR; TCRdb stores just in-frame clones and leaves some out. That table is the source of V, J and clone size, and D and trimming were worked out from the DNA. The table lists some 120,000 clones, around 79% of them singletons. The germline V gene has CDR1 MNHNS and CDR2 SASEGT. The CDR3 consists of 13 residues. With 2 bases clipped from V and 10 bases from J, the junction kept 4 bases outside the gene matches. Sequenced sample: peripheral blood. This rearrangement joins TRBV6-1 to TRBJ2-1; 8 bases align to TRBD1. The TCR originated in a man aged 80 or over with acute or convalescent COVID-19. Here the CDR3 reads CASSEYRGTEQFF. CDR3 coding DNA: TGTGCCAGCAGTGAATACAGGGGGACAGAGCAGTTCTTC.